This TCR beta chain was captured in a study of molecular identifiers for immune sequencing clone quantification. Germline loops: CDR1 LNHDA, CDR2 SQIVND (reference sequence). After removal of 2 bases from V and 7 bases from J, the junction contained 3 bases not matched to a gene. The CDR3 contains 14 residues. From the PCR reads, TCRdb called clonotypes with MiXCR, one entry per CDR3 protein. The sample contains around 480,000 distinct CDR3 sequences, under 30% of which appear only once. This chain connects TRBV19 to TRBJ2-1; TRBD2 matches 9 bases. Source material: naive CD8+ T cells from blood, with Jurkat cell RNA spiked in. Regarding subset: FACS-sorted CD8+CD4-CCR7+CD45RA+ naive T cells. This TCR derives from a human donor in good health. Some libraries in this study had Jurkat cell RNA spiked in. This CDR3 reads CASSIPSGINEQFF. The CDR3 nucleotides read TGTGCCAGTAGTATACCTAGCGGGATAAATGAGCAGTTCTTC.